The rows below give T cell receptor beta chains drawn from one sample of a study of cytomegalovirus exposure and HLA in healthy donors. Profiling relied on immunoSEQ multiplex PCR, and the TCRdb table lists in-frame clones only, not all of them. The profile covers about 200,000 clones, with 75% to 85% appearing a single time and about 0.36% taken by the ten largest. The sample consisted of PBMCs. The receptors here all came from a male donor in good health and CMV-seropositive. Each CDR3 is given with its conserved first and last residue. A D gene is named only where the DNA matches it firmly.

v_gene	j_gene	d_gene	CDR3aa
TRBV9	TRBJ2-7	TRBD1	CASSVAPTGGTYEQYF
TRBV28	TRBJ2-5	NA	CASSPYGFFIETQYF
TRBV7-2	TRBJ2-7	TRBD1	CASRFSTGVAPGEQYF
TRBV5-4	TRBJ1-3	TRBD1	CASSRAGTALGNTIYF
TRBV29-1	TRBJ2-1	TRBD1	CSVYVPGQGKNEQFF
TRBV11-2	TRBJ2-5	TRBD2	CASSLYKLAGGQETQYF
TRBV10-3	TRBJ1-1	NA	CAISDAENTEAFF
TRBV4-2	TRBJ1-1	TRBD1	CASTGQGAPGTEAFF
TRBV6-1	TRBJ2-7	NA	CARKVHRGGSGEQYF
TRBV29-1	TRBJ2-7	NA	CSVDRHGNEQYF
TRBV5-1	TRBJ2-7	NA	CASSLAGSGRKYF
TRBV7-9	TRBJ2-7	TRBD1	CASSLAGPGGDEQYF
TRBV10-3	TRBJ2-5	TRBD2	CAISREGQETQYF
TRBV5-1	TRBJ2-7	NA	CASSLAGSPGPYEQYF
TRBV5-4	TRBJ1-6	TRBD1	CASSPEGNRGSALHF
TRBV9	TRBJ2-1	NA	CASSIRGGGPVEQFF
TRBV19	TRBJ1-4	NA	CASSPSDGQAGKLFF
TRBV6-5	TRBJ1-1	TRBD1	CASGRQGAWDTEAFF
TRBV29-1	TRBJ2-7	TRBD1	CSVRRNRGLGGEQYF
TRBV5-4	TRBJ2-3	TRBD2	CASSLFSTSGGDTQYF
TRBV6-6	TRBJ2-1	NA	CASSYSRQAIAGEQFF
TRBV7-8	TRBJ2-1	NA	CASNLHTAGARAGEQFF
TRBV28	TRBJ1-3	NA	CASSLFAEGNTIYF
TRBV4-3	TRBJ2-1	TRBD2	CASSQGQGSGGGNEQFF
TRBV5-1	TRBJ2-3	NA	CASSLNGGHTYF
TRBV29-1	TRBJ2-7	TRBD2	CSVEDFGLAGVYEQYF
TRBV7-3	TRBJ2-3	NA	CASSVGGHTDTQYF
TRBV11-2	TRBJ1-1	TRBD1	CASSQTGTGNVGGEAFF
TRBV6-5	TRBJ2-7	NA	CASSLNSGTLVHEQYF
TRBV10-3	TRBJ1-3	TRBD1	CAMRGQSPGNTIYF
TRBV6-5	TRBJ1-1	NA	CASRTTFRGNTEAFF
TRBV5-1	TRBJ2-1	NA	CASSLGTAYNEQFF
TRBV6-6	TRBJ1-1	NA	CASIVGSRIFVAFF
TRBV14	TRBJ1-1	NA	CASSQAFTEAFF
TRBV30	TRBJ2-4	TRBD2	CAWSVLGTSGDIQYF
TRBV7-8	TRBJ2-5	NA	CASSPGFRETQYF